This TCR beta chain originates from a study of blood T cells in healthy people across ages. CDR1 LGHNA and CDR2 YNFKEQ come from the germline V gene. This CDR3 spans 19 amino acids. General observations from the study: Observed TCR beta diversity per million T cells went down as age went up. This fall followed a roughly linear course with age.

Then a second PCR, running about 6 to 12 cycles, was carried out with a sample-barcoded 5' primer and a J-beta primer mix. TCRdb re-called the 5' RACE reads with MiXCR, one entry per CDR3 protein. The sample consists of hundreds of thousands of distinct CDR3 sequences, 58% of them appearing once. Worth noting for this clonotype: Its antigen is not known. Relative to the germline gene, one junction end is altered; a read error may explain this.

The sequencing sample was made of blood. The sequence was collected from a man younger than 40 in good health. The V and J genes are TRBV4-2 and TRBJ1-6; 7 bases map to TRBD1. As DNA, the CDR3 is TGTGCCAGCAGCCAAGCCCCGGGACAGCAGGACTCCTATAAGTCACCCCTCCACTTT. Protein product: CASSQAPGQQDSYKSPLHF.